Below, 16 T cell receptor beta chains from the same sample are listed, as sequenced in a study of control samples from healthy donors and cancer patients. Profiled with immunoSEQ multiplex PCR; TCRdb holds only in-frame clones, not every one. This table has roughly 90,000 clones, approximately 95% appearing once. The sample comprised blood. The receptor set was obtained from a woman aged 25 to 39 in good health.

This clone was found once. The chain employs TRBV7-2 and TRBJ2-7; TRBD1 matches at 11 bases. Germline values: CDR1 SGHTA, CDR2 FQGNSA. Trimming removed 5 bases from V and 4 bases from J; junction bases left unmatched: 7. This CDR3 contains 15 residues. CDR3 region: CASSDTGTGGYEQYF. In DNA, the CDR3 is TGTGCCAGCAGCGATACCGGGACAGGGGGTTACGAGCAGTACTTC.

The rearrangement links TRBV11-1 to TRBJ2-7; maybe TRBD2 (6 bases). The ends were cut back, 5 bases at V and 1 base at J, with 9 bases in the middle. Germline CDR1 SGHAT, CDR2 FQDESV (reference sequence). The CDR3 totals 13 residues. The DNA for the CDR3 is TGTGCCAGCAGCCGGGACTTGTCCTACGAGCAGTACTTC. Amino acids: CASSRDLSYEQYF.

V and J are TRBV24-1 and TRBJ1-5; 8 bases align to TRBD1. Losses at the gene ends were 9 bases for V and 4 bases for J; bases not matched to a gene: 4. The germline V gene encodes CDR1 KGHDR and CDR2 SFDVKD. This CDR3 contains 13 residues. CDR3 protein: CATGQGGNQPQHF. CDR3 DNA: TGTGCCACCGGACAGGGCGGGAATCAGCCCCAGCATTTT.

The chain joins TRBV5-1 to TRBJ2-7, with D perhaps matching TRBD2 (5 bases). V was shortened by 0 bases and J by 0 bases, with 7 bases between the two germline ends. This CDR3 is 14 amino acids long. Per the germline V gene, CDR1 is SGHRS and CDR2 is YFSETQ. This chain's CDR3 is CASSLASTSYEQYF. The CDR3 DNA sequence: TGCGCCAGCAGCTTGGCTAGCACCTCCTACGAGCAGTACTTC.

This chain uses TRBV3-1 (or the pseudogene TRBV3-2) with TRBJ1-4, with 9 bases aligning to TRBD1. The CDR3 is 13 residues long. The V and J ends lost 5 bases and 6 bases, in that order; junction bases with no gene match: 1. Germline assignment: CDR1 LGHDT and CDR2 YNNKEL (reference sequence). This CDR3 reads CASSGTGHEKLFF. The DNA for the CDR3 is TGTGCCAGCAGCGGGACAGGGCATGAAAAACTGTTTTTT.

The sample holds one count of this clone. This chain joins TRBV7-3 and TRBJ2-2; D remains ambiguous. The CDR3 has 16 amino acids. Germline CDR1 SGHTA, CDR2 FQGTGA. Trimming removed 1 base from V and 0 bases from J, with 9 bases in between. The CDR3 sequence is CASSLIKAANTGELFF. The DNA for the CDR3 is TGTGCCAGCAGCTTAATTAAGGCCGCGAACACCGGGGAGCTGTTTTTT.

The chain uses TRBV3-1 (or the pseudogene TRBV3-2) and TRBJ1-5; D call uncertain. Germline lookup yields CDR1 LGHDT and CDR2 YNNKEL (reference sequence). Trimming stripped 1 base from V and 4 bases from J, with 11 bases between. The CDR3 runs 15 residues. In DNA form, the CDR3 reads TGTGCCAGCAGCCAAGGCATAGGGAGGAATCAGCCCCAGCATTTT. Translating gives CASSQGIGRNQPQHF.

The V call is TRBV19, the J call TRBJ2-2; no clear D. V was shortened by 0 bases and J by 6 bases, with 5 bases between the two germline ends. The germline V gene encodes CDR1 LNHDA and CDR2 SQIVND (reference sequence). This CDR3 is built from 13 residues. In nucleotides, the CDR3 is TGTGCCAGTAGTATAGACGGTCCCGGGGAGCTGTTTTTT. Its protein product is CASSIDGPGELFF.

The chain employs TRBV29-1 and TRBJ1-1; D is perhaps TRBD1 (6 bases). V lost 5 bases, J lost 8 bases, and 24 bases lay in between. Per germline, CDR1 SQVTM and CDR2 ANQGSEA. The CDR3 contains 15 residues. The CDR3: CSVQSWGALIGEAFF. As DNA, the CDR3 is TGCAGCGTTCAAAGCTGGGGGGCGCTGATTGGGGAAGCTTTCTTT.

J is TRBJ2-1 and V is TRBV19; a possible D gene is TRBD1 (5 bases). The CDR3 runs 16 residues. Per germline, CDR1 LNHDA and CDR2 SQIVND (reference sequence). Trimming removed 5 bases at V and 6 bases at J, with 20 bases between. For the CDR3, the DNA is TGTGCCAGTAGTTCAGTTTGGCAGGGCCCCGGCAATGAGCAGTTCTTC. Its translation is CASSSVWQGPGNEQFF.

The V gene is TRBV6-1, the J gene TRBJ1-1; 10 bases are a match to TRBD1. In germline, CDR1 is MNHNS, CDR2 SASEGT. The CDR3 sequence is 14 residues long. J was trimmed by 7 bases and V by 6 bases; bases with no gene match: 8. The CDR3 here is CASRPDRGRGEAFF. In DNA form, the CDR3 reads TGTGCCAGCAGACCCGACAGGGGGCGCGGTGAAGCTTTCTTT.

The chain employs TRBV7-2 and TRBJ2-4, with 12 bases fitting TRBD2. J gave up 6 bases and V 4 bases, and 7 bases lay outside the gene matches. This CDR3 has 16 amino acids. CDR1 and CDR2 from the germline V gene are SGHTA and FQGNSA. CDR3 loop: CASSWTSGVRGNIQYF. CDR3 DNA: TGTGCCAGCAGCTGGACTAGCGGGGTTAGGGGAAACATTCAGTACTTC.

The chain recombines TRBV10-3 with TRBJ2-1; 7 bases align to TRBD2. After removal of 6 bases from V and 8 bases from J, the junction contained 13 bases not matched to a gene. The CDR3 has 15 residues. CDR1 is ENHRY and CDR2 is SYGVKD in the germline V gene. CDR3 sequence (DNA): TGTGCCATCAGCTCAAGTGGCGGGAGAAGTGATGAGCAGTTCTTC. Translation: CAISSSGGRSDEQFF.

This chain uses TRBV7-3 with TRBJ2-2, with D perhaps matching TRBD1 (6 bases). The V gene lost 5 bases and the J gene lost 6 bases, with 13 bases spanning the gap. This CDR3 is built from 14 residues. Germline V lookup: CDR1 SGHTA, CDR2 FQGTGA. CDR3 protein: CASSTTGYAGELFF. CDR3 coding DNA: TGTGCCAGCAGCACCACAGGGTACGCCGGGGAGCTGTTTTTT.

This chain connects TRBV6-6 to TRBJ2-7, with TRBD1 matching over 8 bases. Germline V gene sequence: CDR1 MNHNY, CDR2 SVGAGI (reference sequence). Unmatched junction bases numbered 3, after V lost 6 bases and J lost 5 bases. The CDR3 totals 12 residues. CDR3 coding DNA: TGTGCCAGCAGACAGGGGGAAAACGAGCAGTACTTC. Residues: CASRQGENEQYF.

The V and J genes are TRBV9 and TRBJ2-3, with TRBD2 identical over 7 bases. The ends lost 0 bases at V and 3 bases at J; junction bases unmatched: 7. Germline CDR1 reads SGDLS; CDR2 reads YYNGEE. The CDR3 has 16 amino acids. CDR3 protein: CASSVVASGMTDTQYF. The CDR3 DNA sequence: TGTGCCAGCAGCGTAGTGGCTAGCGGCATGACAGATACGCAGTATTTT.